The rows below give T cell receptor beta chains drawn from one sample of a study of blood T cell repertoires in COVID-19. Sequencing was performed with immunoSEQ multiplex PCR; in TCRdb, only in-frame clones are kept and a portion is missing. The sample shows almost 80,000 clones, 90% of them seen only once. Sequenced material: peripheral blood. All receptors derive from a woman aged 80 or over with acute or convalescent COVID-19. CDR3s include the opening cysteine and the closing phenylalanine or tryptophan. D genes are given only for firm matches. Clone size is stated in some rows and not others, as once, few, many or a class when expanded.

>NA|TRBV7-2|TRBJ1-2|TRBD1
CASSPTGQGGMEGYTF
TGTGCCAGCAGCCCCACCGGACAGGGTGGGATGGAAGGCTACACCTTC
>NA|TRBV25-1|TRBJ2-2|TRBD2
CASSESRGLAGNTGELFF
TGTGCCAGCAGTGAATCCCGGGGACTAGCGGGGAACACCGGGGAGCTGTTTTTT
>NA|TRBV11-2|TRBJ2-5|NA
CASSLKSEVVAQYF
TGTGCCAGCAGCTTAAAATCGGAGGTGGTGGCCCAGTACTTC
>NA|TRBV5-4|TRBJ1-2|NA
CASSTLEGVGGYTF
TGTGCCAGCAGCACCTTAGAGGGGGTGGGTGGCTACACCTTC
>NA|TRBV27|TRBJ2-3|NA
CASSLRDPQASAQYF
TGTGCCAGCAGTTTAAGAGACCCCCAGGCGTCGGCGCAGTATTTT
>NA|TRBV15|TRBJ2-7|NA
CATSREPPPLGYEQYF
TGTGCCACCAGCAGAGAGCCCCCGCCCCTCGGCTACGAGCAGTACTTC
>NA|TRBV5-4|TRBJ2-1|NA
CASSLVSYNEQFF
TGTGCCAGCAGCTTGGTCAGCTACAATGAGCAGTTCTTC
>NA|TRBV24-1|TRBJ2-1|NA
CATSRTDRASGNEQFF
TGTGCCACCAGCCGTACAGACCGGGCCTCGGGGAATGAGCAGTTCTTC
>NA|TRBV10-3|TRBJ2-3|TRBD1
CAISEEGAGHTQYF
TGTGCCATCAGTGAGGAGGGGGCAGGGCATACGCAGTATTTT
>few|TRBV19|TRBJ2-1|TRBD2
CASSTRLAGGPSYNEQFF
TGTGCCAGTAGTACCCGACTAGCGGGAGGGCCTTCCTACAATGAGCAGTTCTTC
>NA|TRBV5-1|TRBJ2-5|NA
CASSLGGHAAGETQYF
TGCGCCAGCAGCTTGGGGGGACACGCGGCAGGAGAGACCCAGTACTTC
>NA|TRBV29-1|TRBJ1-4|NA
CSVLQGFNEKLFF
TGCAGCGTTCTCCAGGGCTTTAATGAAAAACTGTTTTTT
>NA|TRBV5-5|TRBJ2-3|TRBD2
CASSLGTSPTDTQYF
TGTGCCAGCAGCTTGGGGACTAGCCCCACAGATACGCAGTATTTT
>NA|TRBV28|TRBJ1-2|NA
CASTREGRYGYTF
TGTGCCAGCACCCGGGAGGGGCGGTATGGCTACACCTTC
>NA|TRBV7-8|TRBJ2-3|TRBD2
CASSKGTSPADTQYF
TGTGCCAGCAGCAAAGGGACTAGCCCCGCAGATACGCAGTATTTT
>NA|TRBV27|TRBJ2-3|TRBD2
CASSLTSGRGADTQYF
TGTGCCAGCAGTTTAACTAGCGGGAGGGGTGCAGATACGCAGTATTTT
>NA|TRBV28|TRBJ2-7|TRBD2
CASSLGASGRQAQYF
TGTGCCAGCAGTTTAGGGGCTAGCGGGAGGCAGGCGCAGTACTTC
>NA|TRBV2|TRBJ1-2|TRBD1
CASSEGTGLGYTF
TGTGCCAGCAGTGAAGGGACAGGGCTTGGCTACACCTTC
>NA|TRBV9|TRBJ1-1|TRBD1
CASSTGGGNTEAFF
TGTGCCAGCAGCACAGGGGGCGGAAACACTGAAGCTTTCTTT
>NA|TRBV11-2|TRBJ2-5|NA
CASSLVRRRGQETQYF
TGTGCCAGCAGCTTAGTTCGGCGTAGGGGACAAGAGACCCAGTACTTC
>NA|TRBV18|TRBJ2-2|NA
CASSPDMGATGELFF
TGTGCCAGCTCCCCCGACATGGGGGCCACCGGGGAGCTGTTTTTT
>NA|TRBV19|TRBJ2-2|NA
CASSPAAIGGGELFF
TGTGCCAGTAGTCCGGCCGCGATCGGGGGCGGGGAGCTGTTTTTT
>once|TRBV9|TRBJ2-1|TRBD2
CASSARDYQYNEQFF
TGTGCCAGCAGCGCCCGGGACTACCAATACAATGAGCAGTTCTTC
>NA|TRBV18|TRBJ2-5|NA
CASSSGDRETQYF
TGTGCCAGCTCATCCGGAGATCGGGAGACCCAGTACTTC
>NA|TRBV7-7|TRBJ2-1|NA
CASSPQRQSYNEQFF
TGTGCTAGCAGCCCGCAGCGGCAGTCCTACAATGAGCAGTTCTTC
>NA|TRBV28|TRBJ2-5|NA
CASSFVSTETQYF
TGTGCCAGCAGTTTTGTGAGTACGGAGACCCAGTACTTC
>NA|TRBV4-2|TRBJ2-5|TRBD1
CASAIPGQGGVETQYF
TGTGCCAGCGCCATACCGGGACAGGGAGGAGTAGAGACCCAGTACTTC
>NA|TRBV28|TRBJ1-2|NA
CASSSPGRGAYGYTF
TGTGCCAGCAGTTCTCCAGGGAGGGGGGCCTATGGCTACACCTTC
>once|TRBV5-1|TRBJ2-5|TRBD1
CASSPGTAQETQYF
TGCGCCAGCAGCCCCGGGACAGCACAAGAGACCCAGTACTTC
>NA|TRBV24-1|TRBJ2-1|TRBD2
CATSDTRGGFWNEQFF
TGTGCCACCAGTGATACCCGCGGGGGGTTTTGGAATGAGCAGTTCTTC
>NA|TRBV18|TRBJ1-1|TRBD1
CASSAGQGATVAFF
TGTGCCAGCTCAGCCGGACAGGGGGCGACGGTAGCTTTCTTT
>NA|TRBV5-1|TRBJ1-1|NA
CASALGRGLTNTEAFF
TGCGCCAGCGCCCTGGGCAGGGGTCTAACTAACACTGAAGCTTTCTTT
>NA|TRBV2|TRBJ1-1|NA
CASSDVPSTAFF
TGTGCCAGCAGTGACGTGCCTTCCACTGCTTTCTTT
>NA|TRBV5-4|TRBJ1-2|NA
CASSLEHANYGYTF
TGTGCCAGCAGCTTGGAACACGCTAACTATGGCTACACCTTC
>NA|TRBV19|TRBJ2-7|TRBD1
CASMPRTGSNEQYF
TGTGCCAGTATGCCCCGGACAGGGTCAAACGAGCAGTACTTC
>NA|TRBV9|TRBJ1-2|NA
CASSLDSYGYTF
TGTGCCAGCAGCTTAGACAGCTATGGCTACACCTTC
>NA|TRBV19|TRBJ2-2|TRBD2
CASTAGALNTGELFF
TGTGCCAGTACGGCGGGAGCCCTGAACACCGGGGAGCTGTTTTTT
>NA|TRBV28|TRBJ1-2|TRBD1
CASSSSGQGFPNYGYTF
TGTGCCAGCAGCTCCTCGGGACAGGGGTTCCCTAACTATGGCTACACCTTC
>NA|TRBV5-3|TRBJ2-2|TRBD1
CARSSRHRGQTGELFF
TGTGCCAGAAGCAGTAGGCACAGGGGGCAGACCGGGGAGCTGTTTTTT
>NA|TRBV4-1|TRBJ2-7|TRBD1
CASSPRQGRYNEQYF
TGCGCCAGCAGCCCAAGACAGGGGCGCTACAACGAGCAGTACTTC
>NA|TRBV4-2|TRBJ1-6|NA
CASSPRGTDNSPLHF
TGTGCCAGCAGCCCTCGGGGGACGGATAATTCACCCCTCCACTTT